This T cell receptor (beta chain) was obtained from a study of blood T cell repertoires in COVID-19. Study-wide context: Sites across the United States, Italy and Spain contributed samples from acute and convalescent COVID-19.

The CDR3 has 14 residues. Germline assignment: CDR1 SQVTM and CDR2 ANQGSEA. Unmatched junction bases numbered 4, after V lost 1 base and J lost 1 base. This table comes from immunoSEQ multiplex PCR, and its TCRdb copy is limited to in-frame clones, with some not included. The sample includes nearly 65,000 clones, around 84% seen only once; the top ten take approximately 12%. The TCR originated in a human donor in a cohort sampled during active COVID-19. The rearrangement joins TRBV29-1 to TRBJ2-7; the match to TRBD1 covers 7 bases. The sequenced sample consisted of peripheral blood. In DNA, the CDR3 is TGCAGCGTTGAAGGGGACAGAGATTCCTACGAGCAGTACTTC. Protein sequence: CSVEGDRDSYEQYF.